Below are 31 T cell receptor beta chains sequenced from a single sample in a study of blood T cell repertoires in COVID-19. The protocol was immunoSEQ multiplex PCR, while the TCRdb copy is restricted to in-frame clones and leaves out a portion. The table shows 200,000 or so clones, with approximately 87% occurring only once. Sequences were obtained from peripheral blood. All receptors come from a woman in her fifties or sixties with acute or convalescent COVID-19.

The chain links TRBV19 to TRBJ2-3, with TRBD2 matching 10 bases. Trimming at V came to 10 bases and at J to 3 bases, leaving 7 bases not matched to a gene. The CDR3 extends over 14 amino acids. The V gene's germline CDR1 is LNHDA and CDR2 SQIVND (reference sequence). The CDR3 coding sequence is TGTGCCACCACTTTAGCGGGAGGAACAGATACGCAGTATTTT. Translation gives CATTLAGGTDTQYF.

The chain has TRBV5-1 and TRBJ1-2, with unresolved D. In germline, CDR1 is SGHRS, CDR2 YFSETQ. The CDR3 extends over 15 amino acids. Trimming left V 0 bases short and J 2 bases short, with 11 bases between. The CDR3 DNA sequence: TGCGCCAGCAGCTTGGCCGGAGAGGAGAACTATGGCTACACCTTC. Its protein is CASSLAGEENYGYTF.

The rearrangement links TRBV7-2 to TRBJ1-2; TRBD1 is a possible D gene (5 bases). V lost 5 bases, J lost 6 bases, and 13 bases lay in between. This CDR3 has 13 amino acids. CDR1 and CDR2 from the germline V gene are SGHTA and FQGNSA. Here the CDR3 DNA reads TGTGCCAGCAGCGCCGGGGGGGGAAATGGCTACACCTTC. Amino acid sequence: CASSAGGGNGYTF.

The genes are TRBV7-6 and TRBJ2-3; TRBD2 matches 10 bases. The CDR3 extends over 16 amino acids. Unmatched junction bases numbered 3, after V lost 1 base and J lost 2 bases. The germline CDR1 and CDR2 sequences are SGHVS and FNYEAQ. In nucleotides, the CDR3 is TGTGCCAGCAGCTTAGTTAGCGGGGGGACCACAGATACGCAGTATTTT. The encoded protein is CASSLVSGGTTDTQYF.

In its sample, this clone was seen once. The chain is built from TRBV5-4 and TRBJ1-6; 7 bases match TRBD1. Germline-derived CDR1 and CDR2 are SGHNT and YYREEE (reference sequence). V gave up 0 bases and J gave up 5 bases; unmatched junction bases: 5. The CDR3 consists of 16 residues. The CDR3 is CASSLGGTAHNSPLHF. The CDR3 DNA sequence: TGTGCCAGCAGCTTGGGAGGGACAGCCCATAATTCACCCCTCCACTTT. The whole variable domain, filled in from reference TRBV5-4 and TRBJ1-6, reads ETGVTQSPTHLIKTRGQQVTLRCSSQSGHNTVSWYQQALGQGPQFIFQYYREEENGRGNFPPRFSGLQFPNYSSELNVNALELDDSALYLCASSLGGTAHNSPLHFGNGTRLTVT.

The chain links TRBV30 to TRBJ1-6; maybe TRBD1 (5 bases). The length of the CDR3 is 15 residues. Germline V gene lookup returns CDR1 GTSNPN and CDR2 SVGIG (reference sequence). V was shortened by 5 bases and J by 5 bases, with 16 bases between the two germline ends. As DNA, the CDR3 is TGTGCCTGGTCAGGCAGTAAGGGGCATAATTCACCCCTCCACTTT. Encoded protein: CAWSGSKGHNSPLHF.

This rearrangement joins TRBV5-4 to TRBJ2-1, with 10 bases that match TRBD1. The CDR3 consists of 15 residues. J was trimmed by 2 bases and V by 4 bases; bases with no gene match: 3. Germline values: CDR1 SGHNT, CDR2 YYREEE (reference sequence). CDR3 sequence (DNA): TGTGCCAGCAGCCCCGGACAGGGGGCCTACAATGAGCAGTTCTTC. This gives the protein CASSPGQGAYNEQFF.

The chain recombines TRBV4-2 with TRBJ2-2, with D tentatively TRBD1 (5 bases). Trimming shortened V by 2 bases and J by 8 bases, and 18 bases separated the two germline ends. The germline V gene encodes CDR1 LGHNA and CDR2 YNFKEQ. CDR3 size: 16 residues. The CDR3 region is CASSQNLGALWGELFF. The CDR3 DNA reads TGTGCCAGCAGCCAAAATTTAGGGGCTCTCTGGGGGGAGCTGTTTTTT.

This chain links TRBV27 with TRBJ2-2, with 11 bases that match TRBD2. V shed 4 bases and J 7 bases; nucleotides not matched to a gene: 8. Germline values: CDR1 MNHEY, CDR2 SMNVEV (reference sequence). This CDR3 comprises 16 residues. The CDR3: CASSSPGLAGFGELFF. In nucleotides, the CDR3 is TGTGCCAGCAGTTCCCCAGGACTAGCGGGTTTCGGGGAGCTGTTTTTT.

This sequence joins TRBV19 and TRBJ2-2, with 9 bases fitting TRBD2. V gave up 5 bases and J gave up 6 bases; unmatched junction bases: 10. The CDR3 has 16 amino acids. Germline lookup yields CDR1 LNHDA and CDR2 SQIVND (reference sequence). For the CDR3, the DNA is TGTGCCAGTAGTTCTCGGGATAGCGGGAGTCCCGGGGAGCTGTTTTTT. Translated: CASSSRDSGSPGELFF.

This chain uses TRBV11-3 with TRBJ2-1; 11 bases fit TRBD2. The J segment lost 8 bases and the V segment lost 5 bases, leaving 8 bases of the junction unmatched. Germline loops: CDR1 SGHNT, CDR2 YENEEA. The CDR3 consists of 15 residues. This CDR3 reads CASSHGTSGLDEQFF. The CDR3 region has the DNA TGTGCCAGCAGCCACGGGACTAGCGGTTTAGATGAGCAGTTCTTC.

The rearrangement uses TRBV7-9 and TRBJ1-1, with D perhaps matching TRBD1 (6 bases). There are 15 residues in the CDR3. Per germline, CDR1 SEHNR and CDR2 FQNEAQ (reference sequence). V was shortened by 3 bases and J by 0 bases, with 11 bases between the two germline ends. The CDR3, as DNA: TGTGCCAGCAGCTTCCCGACAGGCTTGAACACTGAAGCTTTCTTT. Residues: CASSFPTGLNTEAFF.

Remarks on this clone: One junction end disagrees with the germline gene, perhaps due to a read error. The V gene is TRBV3-1 (or the pseudogene TRBV3-2), the J gene TRBJ1-6; D is perhaps TRBD1 (5 bases). The germline V gene has CDR1 LGHDT and CDR2 YNNKEL (reference sequence). This CDR3 contains 15 residues. CDR3 protein: CASSRSGSSNSPLHF. In DNA, the CDR3 is TGTGCCAGCAGCCGGTCAGGGTCCTCTAATTCACCCCTCCACTTT.

V is TRBV11-2 and J is TRBJ2-5; perhaps TRBD2 as D (5 bases). In germline, CDR1 is SGHAT, CDR2 FQNNGV. Between the trimmed V and J ends, which lost 1 base and 4 bases, there was a span of 19 bases. The CDR3 sequence is 17 residues long. CDR3 sequence (DNA): TGTGCCAGCAGCTTAGGGTCAGCGGCGGCACAATTAGAGACCCAGTACTTC. It specifies CASSLGSAAAQLETQYF. Full variable domain (remainder filled in from reference TRBV11-2 and TRBJ2-5): EAGVAQSPRYKIIEKRQSVAFWCNPISGHATLYWYQQILGQGPKLLIQFQNNGVVDDSQLPKDRFSAERLKGVDSTLKIQPAKLEDSAVYLCASSLGSAAAQLETQYFGPGTRLLVL.

The chain combines TRBV4-3 with TRBJ1-2; D not resolved. The V and J ends lost 0 bases and 4 bases respectively, with 9 bases between them. CDR3 length equals 14 residues. CDR1 is LGHNA, CDR2 YSLEER, per germline. DNA of the CDR3: TGCGCCAGCAGCCAAGATCCGACTATCTATGGCTACACCTTC. Protein product: CASSQDPTIYGYTF.

The chain uses TRBV4-1 and TRBJ2-1; 9 bases line up with TRBD2. Trimming at V came to 1 base and at J to 2 bases, leaving 6 bases not matched to a gene. The CDR3 consists of 17 residues. The germline V gene has CDR1 MGHRA and CDR2 YSYEKL. The CDR3 sequence: CASSQVGSGRTYNEQFF. CDR3 bases: TGCGCCAGCAGCCAAGTGGGTAGCGGGAGAACCTACAATGAGCAGTTCTTC.

V gene TRBV4-2 combines with J gene TRBJ2-3; D is perhaps TRBD2 (6 bases). Germline CDR1 reads LGHNA; CDR2 reads YNFKEQ. V was clipped by 0 bases and J by 5 bases, with 12 bases between them. The CDR3 loop spans 15 amino acids. The CDR3 nucleotides are TGTGCCAGCAGCCAAGACGGGGGTGTACTAGATACGCAGTATTTT. It specifies CASSQDGGVLDTQYF.

This chain uses TRBV19 with TRBJ1-1; D remains unclear. Trimming shortened V by 5 bases and J by 3 bases, and 13 bases separated the two germline ends. The CDR3 runs 14 residues. In germline, CDR1 is LNHDA, CDR2 SQIVND (reference sequence). CDR3: CASSPPSLYTEAFF. CDR3 bases: TGTGCCAGTAGTCCCCCCAGTTTGTACACTGAAGCTTTCTTT.

This clone was recorded a few times. The chain is built from TRBV7-7 and TRBJ2-1; D is possibly TRBD2 (7 bases). Germline lookup yields CDR1 SSHAT and CDR2 FNYEAQ (reference sequence). This CDR3 spans 18 amino acids. V gave up 6 bases and J gave up 5 bases, with 26 bases separating them. The CDR3 loop reads CASREYRERGLGDNEQFF. In nucleotides, the CDR3 is TGTGCCAGCAGAGAATACAGGGAGCGGGGCTTGGGAGACAATGAGCAGTTCTTC.

V usage is TRBV6-6 and J usage is TRBJ2-1; D possibly corresponds to TRBD2 (6 bases). Between the trimmed V and J ends, which lost 2 bases and 7 bases, there was a span of 12 bases. The germline V gene has CDR1 MNHNY and CDR2 SVGAGI (reference sequence). The CDR3 has 14 residues. The CDR3 protein is CASSYGGAGNEQFF. CDR3 DNA sequence: TGTGCCAGCAGTTACGGAGGGGCCGGTAATGAGCAGTTCTTC.

The J gene is TRBJ2-7, the V gene TRBV27; possible D gene TRBD2, 5 bases. CDR1 is MNHEY, CDR2 SMNVEV, per germline (reference sequence). The CDR3 spans 13 residues. V lost 3 bases, J lost 9 bases, and 15 bases lay in between. The CDR3 DNA is TGTGCCAGCAGTTTCGGCGGGTCCGAGGTGCAGTACTTC. Translated, it gives CASSFGGSEVQYF.

The chain couples TRBV11-2 to TRBJ1-2, with 7 bases fitting TRBD1. This CDR3 contains 13 residues. Germline trimming cut 3 bases from V and 6 bases from J; bases unmatched to any gene: 4. Germline CDR1 is SGHAT and CDR2 is FQNNGV. CDR3 sequence: CASSFSGGNGYTF. DNA for the CDR3: TGTGCCAGCAGCTTCTCAGGGGGAAATGGCTACACCTTC.

The chain employs TRBV19 and TRBJ2-3, with D possibly TRBD1 on 6 matching bases. The CDR3 totals 12 residues. V was cut by 4 bases and J by 10 bases, with 12 bases left in between. Germline V lookup: CDR1 LNHDA, CDR2 SQIVND (reference sequence). The CDR3 sequence: CASSSHRVAQYF. The DNA of the CDR3 is TGTGCCAGTAGTAGCCACAGGGTTGCGCAGTATTTT.

The V and J genes are TRBV18 and TRBJ2-3; 9 bases agree with TRBD2. Germline V gene sequence: CDR1 KGHSH, CDR2 LQKENI. CDR3 length: 15 amino acids. V lost 6 bases, J lost 5 bases, and 9 bases stayed unmatched. CDR3 loop: CASSPKREVIDTQYF. The CDR3 bases are TGTGCCAGCTCCCCCAAGCGGGAGGTCATAGATACGCAGTATTTT.

The CDR3 reads CASNPGQGPLFSGNTIYF. As DNA, the CDR3 is TGTGCCAGCAACCCGGGACAGGGGCCATTGTTCTCTGGAAACACCATATATTTT. This chain uses TRBV6-2 or TRBV6-3 with TRBJ1-3, with 10 bases fitting TRBD1. This CDR3 is built from 18 residues. The V segment lost 7 bases and the J segment 0 bases; nucleotides outside the gene matches: 12. The germline V gene encodes CDR1 MNHEY and CDR2 SVGEGT.

This chain connects TRBV28 to TRBJ1-2; 8 bases fit TRBD1. V lost 3 bases and J lost 3; bases outside the gene matches: 3. Germline V gene sequence: CDR1 MDHEN, CDR2 SYDVKM. CDR3 size: 14 residues. As DNA, the CDR3 is TGTGCCAGCAGTTTGGGACAGGTTGACTATGGCTACACCTTC. Protein sequence: CASSLGQVDYGYTF.

This clone was detected only once. V usage is TRBV3-1 (or the pseudogene TRBV3-2) and J usage is TRBJ1-5; TRBD1 matches at 9 bases. Germline V gene lookup returns CDR1 LGHDT and CDR2 YNNKEL (reference sequence). The ends lost 1 base at V and 13 bases at J; junction bases unmatched: 2. The CDR3 has 12 amino acids. The CDR3 loop is CASSQGTGDQHF. CDR3 bases: TGTGCCAGCAGCCAAGGGACAGGGGATCAGCATTTT.

This chain joins TRBV11-3 and TRBJ2-3, with D perhaps matching TRBD1 (5 bases). Germline loops: CDR1 SGHNT, CDR2 YENEEA. The CDR3 length is 13 residues. The ends were cut back, 0 bases at V and 9 bases at J, with 10 bases in the middle. The CDR3 coding sequence is TGTGCCAGCAGCTTAGAGCAGGGTTACACGCAGTATTTT. Translating gives CASSLEQGYTQYF.

V is TRBV11-2 and J is TRBJ2-1; TRBD2 agrees at 16 bases. The J segment lost 6 bases and the V segment lost 4 bases, leaving 3 bases of the junction unmatched. Germline loops: CDR1 SGHAT, CDR2 FQNNGV. The CDR3 is 16 residues long. The CDR3 loop reads CASSWGLAGGLNEQFF. CDR3 sequence (DNA): TGTGCCAGCAGCTGGGGACTAGCGGGGGGGCTCAATGAGCAGTTCTTC.

The V call is TRBV14, the J call TRBJ1-2; D uncertain. Per the germline V gene, CDR1 is SGHDN and CDR2 is FVKESK. The CDR3 covers 15 residues. V was cut by 5 bases and J by 6 bases, with 19 bases left in between. CDR3 amino acids: CASSLTTTVSHGYTF. The CDR3 DNA reads TGTGCCAGCAGCTTAACTACGACTGTCTCTCATGGCTACACCTTC.

The chain links TRBV7-2 to TRBJ2-1, with 11 positions matching TRBD2. The CDR3 runs to 17 residues. CDR1 is SGHTA, CDR2 FQGNSA, per germline. The ends lost 1 base at V and 7 bases at J; junction bases unmatched: 9. For the CDR3, the DNA is TGTGCCAGCAGCTTAGTTGGTAGCGGGAGGGCAGGGAATGAGCAGTTCTTC. This encodes CASSLVGSGRAGNEQFF.